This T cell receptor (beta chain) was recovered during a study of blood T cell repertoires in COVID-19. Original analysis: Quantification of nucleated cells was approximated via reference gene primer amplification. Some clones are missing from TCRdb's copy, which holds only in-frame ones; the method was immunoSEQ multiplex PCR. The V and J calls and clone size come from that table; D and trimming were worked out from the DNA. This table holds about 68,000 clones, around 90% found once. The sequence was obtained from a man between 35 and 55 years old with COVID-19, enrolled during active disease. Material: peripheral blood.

In nucleotides, the CDR3 is TGTGCCAGCAGCCAAGTCTATGGGGCCTCTGGCTACACCTTC. Amino acids: CASSQVYGASGYTF. The chain uses TRBV14 and TRBJ1-2; maybe TRBD1 (5 bases). From germline, CDR1 is SGHDN and CDR2 FVKESK. Trimming shortened V by 1 base and J by 7 bases, and 13 bases separated the two germline ends. CDR3 size: 14 residues.